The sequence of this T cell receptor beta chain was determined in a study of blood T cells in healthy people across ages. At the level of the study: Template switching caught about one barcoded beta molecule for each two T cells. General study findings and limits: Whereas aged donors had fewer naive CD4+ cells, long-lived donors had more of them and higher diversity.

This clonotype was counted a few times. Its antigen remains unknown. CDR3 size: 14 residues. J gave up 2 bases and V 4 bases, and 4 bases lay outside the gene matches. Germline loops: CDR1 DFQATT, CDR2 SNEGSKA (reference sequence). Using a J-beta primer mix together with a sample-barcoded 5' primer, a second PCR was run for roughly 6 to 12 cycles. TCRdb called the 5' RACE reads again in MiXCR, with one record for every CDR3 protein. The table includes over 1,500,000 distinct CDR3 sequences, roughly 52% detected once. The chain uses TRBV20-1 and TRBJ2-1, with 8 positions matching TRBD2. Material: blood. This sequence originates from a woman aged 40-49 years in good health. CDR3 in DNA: TGCAGTGCTATTGTCGGGGGGGCCTACAATGAGCAGTTCTTC. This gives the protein CSAIVGGAYNEQFF.